The 4 T cell receptor beta chains given below trace back to one sample, sequenced in a study of T cell responses to AZD1222 COVID-19 vaccine. TCRdb keeps only in-frame clones here, not all; method: immunoSEQ multiplex PCR. The data hold about 48,000 clones, with about 86% observed a single time. The source material was peripheral blood, sampled 28 days after the second AZD1222 dose. The receptor source for this set is an adult who received the AZD1222 COVID-19 vaccine.

J is TRBJ2-7 and V is TRBV27; D is undetermined. V lost 2 bases to trimming and J lost 2 bases, with 10 bases between them. This CDR3 region has 14 residues. Germline V CDR1 and CDR2: MNHEY, SMNVEV (reference sequence). The CDR3 reads CASSLNRATYEQYF. CDR3 nucleotides: TGTGCCAGCAGTTTAAACCGGGCGACCTACGAGCAGTACTTC.

The rearrangement joins TRBV6-9 to TRBJ2-7; D is perhaps TRBD1 or TRBD2 (5 bases each). V shed 3 bases and J shed 2 bases, with 14 bases lying between them. The CDR3 length is 15 residues. Germline V gene data show CDR1 as MNHGY and CDR2 as SVAAGI. CDR3 nucleotide sequence: TGTGCCAGCAGTTACTGGGACCAAAGAACCTACGAGCAGTACTTC. Translation gives CASSYWDQRTYEQYF.

CDR3 sequence reads: CATSRDVGVYNSPLHF. The CDR3 coding sequence is TGTGCCACCAGCAGAGATGTTGGGGTCTATAATTCACCCCTCCACTTT. This chain links TRBV15 with TRBJ1-6; D is unclear. The CDR3 is 16 amino acids. Germline V CDR1 and CDR2: LNHNV, YYDKDF (reference sequence). Trimming shortened V by 0 bases and J by 3 bases, and 9 bases separated the two germline ends.

The chain links TRBV27 to TRBJ1-1; TRBD1 is a possible D gene (5 bases). This CDR3 is 15 amino acids long. Trimming took off 4 bases at V and 5 bases at J, with 17 bases between the two ends. Germline lookup yields CDR1 MNHEY and CDR2 SMNVEV (reference sequence). CDR3 sequence (DNA): TGTGCCAGCAGTTCAAACAACCCGCGGGGGACTGAAGCTTTCTTT. Translated, it gives CASSSNNPRGTEAFF.